The rows below give T cell receptor beta chains drawn from one sample of a study of identical twins. One entry per CDR3 protein, called by TCRdb with MiXCR from the 5' RACE reads. The data contain more than 1.5 million distinct CDR3 sequences, about 30% of them seen just once; the ten biggest clones take up 0.25% to 0.3%. The source material was cord blood. The source of these receptors is a newborn girl in good health. Both conserved end residues are part of each CDR3. A D gene is named only where the DNA matches it firmly. Expanded clones are given a class, and other clones once, few, many or no size at all.

>TRBJ1-2|NA|TRBV27|few
TGTGCCAGCAGTTTGTTCTGGCAGAGCGGCTATGGCTACACCTTC
CASSLFWQSGYGYTF
>TRBJ2-7|TRBD2|TRBV5-6|NA
TGTGCCAGCAGCTTACTAGCGGGGGGGCAGCAGTACTTC
CASSLLAGGQQYF
>TRBJ2-3|TRBD2|TRBV12-5|few
TGTGCTAGTGCGCCGGGAGGAACAGATACGCAGTATTTT
CASAPGGTDTQYF
>TRBJ1-6|TRBD1|TRBV9|few
TGTGCCAGCAGCACGGGACAGGGGGGGAATTCACCCCTCCACTTT
CASSTGQGGNSPLHF
>TRBJ1-1|TRBD1|TRBV9|NA
TGTGCCAGCAGCCCCGAGTTGGGACAGGGGATTGAAGCTTTCTTT
CASSPELGQGIEAFF
>TRBJ1-2|NA|TRBV3-1|NA
TGTGCCAGCAGCCAAGATGTGGCAGTTGGTGGCTACACCTTC
CASSQDVAVGGYTF
>TRBJ2-3|NA|TRBV5-1|NA
TGCGCCAGCAGCTTGGACCTACTTAGCACAGATACGCAGTATTTT
CASSLDLLSTDTQYF
>TRBJ2-1|TRBD2|TRBV27|NA
TGTGCCAGCAGTTTATTACTGACTAGCGGGAGATACAATGAGCAGTTCTTC
CASSLLLTSGRYNEQFF
>TRBJ2-7|TRBD2|TRBV5-1|few
TGCGCCAGCAGCTTGGTGGAGCGGGGGTCCGCCTACGAGCAGTACTTC
CASSLVERGSAYEQYF
>TRBJ2-4|NA|TRBV9|NA
TGTGCCAGCAGCGTAGAGGCTGCCAAAAACATTCAGTACTTC
CASSVEAAKNIQYF
>TRBJ2-3|TRBD2|TRBV20-1|few
TGCAGTGCTATGGCGGGAGTGGGCACAGATACGCAGTATTTT
CSAMAGVGTDTQYF
>TRBJ1-4|TRBD1|TRBV27|NA
TGTGCCAGCAGTCTACGCGCAGACAGGGTTAATGAAAAACTGTTTTTT
CASSLRADRVNEKLFF
>TRBJ1-1|TRBD1|TRBV7-9|NA
TGTGCCAGCAGCTTCAGGACAGGGGTGACCACGGCTTTCTTT
CASSFRTGVTTAFF
>TRBJ1-2|NA|TRBV28|NA
TGTGCCAGCAGTGTACAGGGCGGAGCGAGGTATGGCTACACCTTC
CASSVQGGARYGYTF
>TRBJ2-7|NA|TRBV9|once
TGTGCCAGCAGCGCAAACGACGGTTCCTACAATGAGCAGTACTTC
CASSANDGSYNEQYF
>TRBJ2-7|NA|TRBV4-2|NA
TGTGCCAGCAGCCAAGGCGGCAGGGAGAACTACGAGCAGTACTTC
CASSQGGRENYEQYF
>TRBJ2-1|NA|TRBV6-1|NA
TGTGCCAGCAGTGAAGGGTTCGGCCTAGCGCTTTCCTACAATGAGCAGTTCTTC
CASSEGFGLALSYNEQFF
>TRBJ2-7|TRBD1|TRBV2|NA
TGTGCCAGCAGTGACTCTCGGACAGGGGGACACGAGCAGTACTTC
CASSDSRTGGHEQYF
>TRBJ2-3|NA|TRBV30|NA
TGTGCCTGGAGTGACTACTCCCATACGCAGTATTTT
CAWSDYSHTQYF
>TRBJ2-7|NA|TRBV3-1|few
TGTGCCAGCAGCCCCGGACCCTACCCCCTATTTAACGAGCAGTACTTC
CASSPGPYPLFNEQYF
>TRBJ2-4|TRBD2|TRBV3-1|NA
TGTGCCAGCAGCCAAGAGAGGCTAGCGGTAGCCAAAAACATTCAGTACTTC
CASSQERLAVAKNIQYF
>TRBJ2-7|NA|TRBV7-9|NA
TGTGCCAGCAGCTTAGTATCATTGTGGGGGATAACCTACGAGCAGTACTTC
CASSLVSLWGITYEQYF
>TRBJ2-7|NA|TRBV29-1|many
TGCAGCGTTGAAGATGGCGGTTCCTACGAGCAGTACTTC
CSVEDGGSYEQYF
>TRBJ1-5|TRBD1|TRBV28|NA
TGTGCCAGCAGTTCTAAACAGGGGACAAATCAGCCCCAGCATTTT
CASSSKQGTNQPQHF
>TRBJ2-7|TRBD2|TRBV6-2/TRBV6-3|few
TGTGCCAGCAGTTTCGGGACTAGCGGGAGTCCCTACGAGCAGTACTTC
CASSFGTSGSPYEQYF
>TRBJ1-1|NA|TRBV6-1|NA
TGTGCCAGCAGCTTCAGGTGGGGGGCGGCTCGGGACACTGAAGCTTTCTTT
CASSFRWGAARDTEAFF
>TRBJ2-7|TRBD2|TRBV12-3/TRBV12-4|NA
TGTGCCAGCAGTTTAGAAGCCACTAGCGGGAACAATGAGCAGTACTTC
CASSLEATSGNNEQYF
>TRBJ2-7|NA|TRBV28|few
TGTGCCAGTAGCCCGCCGGGGGCAGCTAATGCCCACGAGCAGTACTTC
CASSPPGAANAHEQYF
>TRBJ1-2|TRBD1|TRBV10-3|few
TGTGCCATCGGAGGGGACAGGAGTACTAACTATGGCTACACCTTC
CAIGGDRSTNYGYTF
>TRBJ2-7|NA|TRBV12-3/TRBV12-4|NA
TGTGCCAGCAGCCAGACTGGAATTAACGAGCAGTACTTC
CASSQTGINEQYF
>TRBJ2-7|TRBD2|TRBV12-3/TRBV12-4|few
TGTGCCAGCAGTGATACTAGTGGCGGGAGGGCCAAATACGAGCAGTACTTC
CASSDTSGGRAKYEQYF
>TRBJ2-3|NA|TRBV5-1|few
TGCGCCAGCAGCCGGATTGGCTTAGAGGGCACAGATACGCAGTATTTT
CASSRIGLEGTDTQYF
>TRBJ1-6|TRBD1|TRBV27|NA
TGTGCCAGCAGTTCAGACAGGGGGCTTTCACCCCTCCACTTT
CASSSDRGLSPLHF
>TRBJ2-1|NA|TRBV7-2|NA
TGTGCCAGCAGCTTTGCGGGTTTCTCCTACAATGAGCAGTTCTTC
CASSFAGFSYNEQFF
>TRBJ1-1|NA|TRBV4-2|NA
TGTGCCAGCAGCCAAGTTTTGAGGGGTGAAGCTTTCTTT
CASSQVLRGEAFF
>TRBJ2-3|NA|TRBV4-1|NA
TGCGCCAGCAGCCAGGCTAGCGTCCCTCTCACAGATACGCAGTATTTT
CASSQASVPLTDTQYF
>TRBJ1-6|NA|TRBV28|NA
TGTGCCAGCAGTTTTGACAGCCGGAGCTCCTATAATTCACCCCTCCACTTT
CASSFDSRSSYNSPLHF
>TRBJ2-7|TRBD2|TRBV4-2|many
TGTGCCAGCAGCCATCTAGCGGGGTCCTACGAGCAGTACTTC
CASSHLAGSYEQYF
>TRBJ1-6|TRBD1|TRBV5-1|few
TGCGCCAGCAGCTTGGAAGTGACAGGGGGCAATTCACCCCTCCACTTT
CASSLEVTGGNSPLHF
>TRBJ2-7|NA|TRBV15|NA
TGTGCCACCAGCAGAGATCCTACGGCTCCCTACGAGCAGTACTTC
CATSRDPTAPYEQYF
>TRBJ1-5|NA|TRBV27|NA
TGTGCCAGCAGTTTTTGGCGGGGTGAGCCCCAGCATTTT
CASSFWRGEPQHF
>TRBJ2-5|TRBD2|TRBV12-3/TRBV12-4|NA
TGTGCCAGCAGTTTACTAGCGGGATGGGAGTTGGAGACCCAGTACTTC
CASSLLAGWELETQYF
>TRBJ2-7|TRBD1|TRBV6-1|NA
TGTGCCAGCAGTGTTTTCGGGACAGGACTATCCTACGAGCAGTACTTC
CASSVFGTGLSYEQYF
>TRBJ2-3|NA|TRBV24-1|NA
TGTGCCACCAGGGCCTGGGCGGGTAGCACAGATACGCAGTATTTT
CATRAWAGSTDTQYF
>TRBJ1-2|NA|TRBV10-3|few
TGTGCCATCAGTGAATCGTATGTGGGCAGGGAGTTTTTAGGCTACACCTTC
CAISESYVGREFLGYTF
>TRBJ1-4|NA|TRBV10-3|NA
TGTGCCATCAGGGGGACTGAGAATGAAAAACTGTTTTTT
CAIRGTENEKLFF
>TRBJ2-2|NA|TRBV28|once
TGTGCCAGCAGCGGCCCGCCGACCGGGGAGCTGTTTTTT
CASSGPPTGELFF
>TRBJ2-3|TRBD2|TRBV2|few
TGTGCCAGCAGTCGAATCCTAGCGGGAGGACAGGTTACGCAGTATTTT
CASSRILAGGQVTQYF
>TRBJ2-4|NA|TRBV7-9|NA
TGTGCCAGCAGGAAGGCGGGCAACAATGAGCAGTACTTC
CASRKAGNNEQYF
>TRBJ2-7|TRBD2|TRBV7-2|few
TGTGCCAGCAGCATTAGGGTCATTTTGCGGACTAGCTCCTACGAGCAGTACTTC
CASSIRVILRTSSYEQYF
>TRBJ2-7|TRBD2|TRBV10-3|few
TGTGCCATCAGCCCTAGAGCGGGAGCGGACGAGCAGTACTTC
CAISPRAGADEQYF
>TRBJ2-3|TRBD2|TRBV20-1|few
TGCAGTGCCTTTGGGACTAGGAGGCAGTATTTT
CSAFGTRRQYF
>TRBJ1-4|NA|TRBV2|few
TGTGCCAGCAGTGAGGGCGTTAAGAAGATGTTTTTT
CASSEGVKKMFF
>TRBJ1-5|NA|TRBV6-5|many
TGTGCCAGCAGTTATAGGGGGTATAGCAATCAGCCCCAGCATTTT
CASSYRGYSNQPQHF
>TRBJ2-1|NA|TRBV7-6|NA
TGTGCCAGCAGCTTAATGGAGGTGGATGAGCAGTTCTTC
CASSLMEVDEQFF
>TRBJ2-3|TRBD2|TRBV7-2|many
TGTGCCAGCAGCTTACAGAGCGGGGGTCCTAGCACAGATACGCAGTATTTT
CASSLQSGGPSTDTQYF
>TRBJ2-7|TRBD2|TRBV10-3|NA
TGTGCCATCGAGCGAGCGGGAGGCGAGCAGTACTTC
CAIERAGGEQYF
>TRBJ2-5|NA|TRBV25-1|NA
TGTGCCAGCAGTGAATTTGCTAAGGAGACCCAGTACTTC
CASSEFAKETQYF
>TRBJ2-3|TRBD1|TRBV29-1|NA
TGCAGCGCTCGACAGGGGAATCGTCTTCCAGGTGCGCAGTATTTT
CSARQGNRLPGAQYF